The 12 T cell receptor beta chains given below trace back to one sample, sequenced in a study of vaccination effects on CD4 cells after COVID-19. The data were produced by immunoSEQ multiplex PCR, yet TCRdb's version contains in-frame clones alone and is incomplete. The sample contains under 30,000 clones, roughly 73% of which appear only once. Before any sequencing was done, the ViraFEST assay used viral peptide pools to expand antigen-specific CD4+ T cells. Cultured cells yielded isolated CD4+ T cells after more than nine days. Vaccine recipients had no previous SARS-CoV-2 infection; their nucleocapsid antibodies were negative. These TCRs are of unknown antigen specificity. Sequenced material: CD4+ T cells from PBMCs cultured with HCoV-NL63 spike peptides, taken before COVID-19 vaccination. The receptor source for this set is a human donor who received a COVID-19 vaccine.

The chain joins TRBV5-1 to TRBJ2-3; D uncertain. Germline V gene lookup returns CDR1 SGHRS and CDR2 YFSETQ. The CDR3 extends over 15 amino acids. V shed 4 bases and J shed 6 bases, with 18 bases lying between them. DNA of the CDR3: TGCGCCAGCAGCCCGAGGTACTACCCTCCGGATACGCAGTATTTT. Translating it yields CASSPRYYPPDTQYF. The complete variable domain, with remaining parts taken from reference TRBV5-1 and TRBJ2-3, reads KAGVTQTPRYLIKTRGQQVTLSCSPISGHRSVSWYQQTPGQGLQFLFEYFSETQRNKGNFPGRFSGRQFSNSRSEMNVSTLELGDSALYLCASSPRYYPPDTQYFGPGTRLTVL.

This chain links TRBV5-3 with TRBJ1-1, with D perhaps matching TRBD1 (6 bases). TRBV5-3 qualifies as an ORF whose function is uncertain. V lost 0 bases and J lost 6, with 12 bases in between. There are 14 residues in the CDR3. CDR3 DNA sequence: TGTGCCAGAAGCTTGGATCGGGGGGCGGCTGAAGCTTTCTTT. Encoded protein: CARSLDRGAAEAFF.

The V gene is TRBV3-1 (or the pseudogene TRBV3-2), the J gene TRBJ1-2; unclear D gene. The germline gives CDR1 LGHDT, CDR2 YNNKEL (reference sequence). CDR3 size: 12 residues. The V and J ends lost 5 bases and 3 bases respectively, with 7 bases between them. This CDR3 reads CASSRSDYGYTF. DNA for the CDR3: TGTGCCAGCAGCAGGAGTGACTATGGCTACACCTTC.

The CDR3 DNA follows: TGTGCCAGCAGCTTAATCCCCCACAGGGGGCGATTTAGGGATACGCAGTATTTT. Translation gives CASSLIPHRGRFRDTQYF. The rearrangement links TRBV7-2 to TRBJ2-3; 9 bases line up with TRBD1. Germline lookup yields CDR1 SGHTA and CDR2 FQGNSA. The trim removed 2 bases at V and 6 bases at J, leaving 15 bases unmatched. The CDR3 sequence is 18 residues long.

The chain has TRBV7-9 and TRBJ2-7; the D gene is possibly TRBD2 (6 bases). The CDR3 sequence is 11 residues long. Trimming took 5 bases from V and 7 from J, leaving 9 bases between them. From germline, CDR1 is SEHNR and CDR2 FQNEAQ (reference sequence). CDR3 coding DNA: TGTGCCAGCAGCCTGGCGGGGGAGCAGTACTTC. Translation: CASSLAGEQYF.

In DNA, the CDR3 is TGTGCCAGCAAACGGGGCGGCAATGAGCAGTTCTTC. Protein sequence: CASKRGGNEQFF. The chain carries TRBV9 and TRBJ2-1; D might be TRBD1 or TRBD2, each matching 5 bases. Between the trimmed V and J ends, which lost 6 bases and 6 bases, there was a span of 10 bases. CDR3 length: 12 amino acids. Germline V gene data show CDR1 as SGDLS and CDR2 as YYNGEE.

This clone has just a few counts. CDR3 amino acids: CASSQDTAGNTIYF. As DNA, the CDR3 is TGCGCCAGCAGCCAGGACACCGCTGGAAACACCATATATTTT. The chain uses TRBV4-3 and TRBJ1-3; D might be TRBD1 (5 bases). The germline V gene has CDR1 LGHNA and CDR2 YSLEER. Trimming took 3 bases from V and 2 from J, leaving 8 bases between them. This CDR3 has 14 residues.

The rearrangement uses TRBV29-1 and TRBJ2-7, with TRBD1 matching over 11 bases. Germline CDR1 SQVTM, CDR2 ANQGSEA. The junction had 9 bases not matched to a gene; V was cut back by 4 bases and J by 1 base. The CDR3 spans 16 residues. The CDR3 DNA reads as TGCAGCGTTGCTAAGGGACAGGGGGTCTTGTCCTACGAGCAGTACTTC. This encodes CSVAKGQGVLSYEQYF.

CDR3 amino acids: CASSLVRGETQYF. For the CDR3, the DNA is TGTGCCAGCAGTTTAGTTCGGGGAGAGACCCAGTACTTC. The V and J genes are TRBV27 and TRBJ2-5; D may be TRBD2 (5 bases). CDR1 and CDR2 from the germline V gene are MNHEY and SMNVEV (reference sequence). The ends were cut back, 2 bases at V and 4 bases at J, with 8 bases in the middle. The CDR3 is made up of 13 amino acids.

This chain uses TRBV30 with TRBJ1-2, with D unclear. Germline CDR1 reads GTSNPN; CDR2 reads SVGIG (reference sequence). There are 10 residues in the CDR3. Trimming cost V 5 bases and J 2 bases, with 3 bases left between them. Here the CDR3 reads CAWDNYGYTF. CDR3 DNA: TGTGCCTGGGACAACTATGGCTACACCTTC.

The gene calls are TRBV9 and TRBJ2-1, with 11 bases identical to TRBD1. This CDR3 region has 15 residues. The V gene end was trimmed by 3 bases and the J gene end by 4 bases; junction bases not matched to a gene: 3. Germline V gives CDR1 SGDLS, CDR2 YYNGEE. This chain's CDR3 is CASSGGQGAYNEQFF. The CDR3 region has the DNA TGTGCCAGCAGCGGCGGACAGGGGGCTTACAATGAGCAGTTCTTC.

The chain is built from TRBV24-1 and TRBJ2-5; D is ambiguous. Germline CDR1 is KGHDR and CDR2 is SFDVKD. V was cut by 5 bases and J by 5 bases, with 11 bases left in between. The CDR3 is 13 amino acids. The CDR3 protein is CATSAPKVETQYF. For the CDR3, the DNA is TGTGCCACCAGTGCCCCAAAGGTGGAGACCCAGTACTTC.